The present entry profiles one TCR beta chain with its context. The antigen remains unidentified. This entry comes from a study of cytomegalovirus exposure and HLA in healthy donors. Study overall: Roughly 85 million unique TCRs from HLA-typed donors made up an early data release.

V lost 6 bases and J 4 bases, leaving 7 bases between the germline ends. Germline V gives CDR1 MNHNY, CDR2 SVGAGI (reference sequence). The CDR3 has 12 amino acids. Study observations and caveats: A missense variant in DCLRE1C was later tied to TCR beta V- and J-gene trimming. Most of the TCR beta V segments (in an earlier analysis) were productive either about 87% or about 30% of the time. While the bulk of TCR sequences proved rare, some public TCRs turned up in many donors.

It was with 60 Vbeta and 13 Jbeta primers that the PCR ran. Using immunoSEQ multiplex PCR, the repertoire was profiled, and TCRdb retains in-frame clones only, with some absent. The sample carries over 100,000 clones, 60% to 80% recorded once. Sequences were obtained from PBMCs. This chain links TRBV6-6 with TRBJ1-5, with D unresolved. This receptor was taken from a female donor in good health and CMV-seronegative. The CDR3 DNA reads TGTGCCAGCAGAGGCGGTAATCAGCCCCAGCATTTT. Translated: CASRGGNQPQHF.